This T cell receptor (beta chain) was sequenced during a study of CD8+ T cells in alopecia areata. Study context: Treated patients took oral tofacitinib at 5 to 10 mg twice daily. Notes on the study in general: Scalp lesions, especially in alopecia totalis/universalis, had higher clonality than normal scalp. In scalp and blood, many expanded lesional clones persisted during tofacitinib. On tofacitinib, scalp clonality and expanded CD8+ clones among top 100 fell significantly.

This clone was found a few times. Its antigen remains unknown. RNA was isolated and reverse transcribed to cDNA, the sequencing template. TCRdb's table, derived via immunoSEQ multiplex PCR, lists solely in-frame clones and lacks some. The table lists approximately 140,000 clones, approximately 90% of them singletons. Specified treatment: oral pan-JAK inhibitor, 5-10 mg twice daily. CDR1 is LNHDA and CDR2 is SQIVND in the germline V gene (reference sequence). The CDR3 is made up of 16 amino acids. V dropped 7 bases and J dropped 3; count of bases not matched to a gene: 11. The material sequenced was CD8+ T cells sorted from blood, taken at week 4, from a patient treated with tofacitinib. The origin of this receptor is a human donor with alopecia areata. The chain links TRBV19 to TRBJ2-4; 8 nucleotides match TRBD1. The CDR3 reads CASTQGAGGDKNIQYF. The CDR3 DNA is TGTGCCAGTACCCAGGGGGCAGGGGGCGACAAAAACATTCAGTACTTC.